The 5 T cell receptor beta chains in this list originate from one sample, sequenced in a study of CD8+ T cells in alopecia areata. The authors extracted RNA and reverse transcribed it into cDNA as the sequencing template. Method: immunoSEQ multiplex PCR; TCRdb's copy keeps in-frame clones and lacks some. The data contain roughly 120,000 clones, roughly 69% of them seen just once; the ten biggest clones take up around 3%. The source material was CD4+ T cells sorted from blood. The receptor set was obtained from a human donor in good health.

The rearrangement joins TRBV5-4 to TRBJ1-2; D is perhaps TRBD1 (5 bases). Trimming removed 4 bases at V and 8 bases at J, with 12 bases between. Germline V gene lookup returns CDR1 SGHNT and CDR2 YYREEE (reference sequence). The CDR3 extends over 12 amino acids. The CDR3 loop reads CASSRDLGGYTF. The CDR3 bases are TGTGCCAGCAGCCGGGACCTGGGGGGCTACACCTTC.

V and J are TRBV28 and TRBJ1-1; D is perhaps TRBD1 (5 bases). CDR1 is MDHEN and CDR2 is SYDVKM in the germline V gene. This CDR3 contains 13 residues. The V end lost 6 bases, the J end lost 3 bases, and 11 bases lay between the germline ends. The CDR3 loop reads CASSYRSHTEAFF. The CDR3 DNA follows: TGTGCCAGCAGCTACAGGTCCCACACTGAAGCTTTCTTT.

Written as DNA, the CDR3 is TGCGCCAGCAGCTTGAAGGGAAGGGGAGAAACTGAAGCTTTCTTT. Its protein is CASSLKGRGETEAFF. This chain uses TRBV5-1 with TRBJ1-1, with a possible D match to TRBD1 (5 bases). Trimming stripped 1 base from V and 5 bases from J, with 15 bases between. Per the germline V gene, CDR1 is SGHRS and CDR2 is YFSETQ. The CDR3 sequence is 15 residues long.

In its sample, this clone was seen a few times. DNA for the CDR3: TGTGCCAGCAGACCCGGGACTAGCGGTAGCACAGATACGCAGTATTTT. Residues: CASRPGTSGSTDTQYF. The chain employs TRBV2 and TRBJ2-3; 11 nucleotides agree with TRBD2. The junction had 5 bases not matched to a gene; V was cut back by 6 bases and J by 0 bases. The CDR3 is 16 amino acids. Germline V lookup: CDR1 SNHLY, CDR2 FYNNEI.

The genes are TRBV6-5 and TRBJ1-2; D possibly corresponds to TRBD1 (5 bases). This CDR3 spans 13 amino acids. The germline V gene encodes CDR1 MNHEY and CDR2 SVGAGI. V was pared by 6 bases and J by 7 bases, with 15 bases between. As DNA, the CDR3 is TGTGCCAGCAGGCAGGGTTTAGGGGCTGGCTACACCTTC. Amino acid sequence: CASRQGLGAGYTF.